This TCR beta chain was retrieved from a study of cytomegalovirus exposure and HLA in healthy donors. Study-level findings and limits: Later analysis suggested most CMV-associated TCR beta chains were HLA-restricted. Some V segments, including TRBV6-2 and TRBV6-3, were excluded as indistinguishable. The records held CMV serostatus as the only immune exposure information. A later analysis revealed that TCR association rates differed between HLA loci, peaking at DRB1 and bottoming out at HLA-C.

Notes on this clone: Its matching antigen is unknown.

The PCR contained 60 Vbeta and 13 Jbeta primers. Assay used: immunoSEQ multiplex PCR; TCRdb lists only in-frame clones, some missing. The table has some 130,000 clones, about 79% seen once. The CDR3 totals 15 residues. The germline gives CDR1 SGHTS, CDR2 YDEGEE. Trimming removed 0 bases from V and 4 bases from J, with 11 bases in between. The chain combines TRBV5-8 with TRBJ1-3; possibly TRBD1 for D (5 bases). Sequenced material: PBMCs. This sequence originates from a man aged 18 to 35 in good health and CMV-seronegative. DNA for the CDR3: TGTGCCAGCAGCTTGGGCAGGGCGGTCGGAAACACCATATATTTT. Residues: CASSLGRAVGNTIYF.